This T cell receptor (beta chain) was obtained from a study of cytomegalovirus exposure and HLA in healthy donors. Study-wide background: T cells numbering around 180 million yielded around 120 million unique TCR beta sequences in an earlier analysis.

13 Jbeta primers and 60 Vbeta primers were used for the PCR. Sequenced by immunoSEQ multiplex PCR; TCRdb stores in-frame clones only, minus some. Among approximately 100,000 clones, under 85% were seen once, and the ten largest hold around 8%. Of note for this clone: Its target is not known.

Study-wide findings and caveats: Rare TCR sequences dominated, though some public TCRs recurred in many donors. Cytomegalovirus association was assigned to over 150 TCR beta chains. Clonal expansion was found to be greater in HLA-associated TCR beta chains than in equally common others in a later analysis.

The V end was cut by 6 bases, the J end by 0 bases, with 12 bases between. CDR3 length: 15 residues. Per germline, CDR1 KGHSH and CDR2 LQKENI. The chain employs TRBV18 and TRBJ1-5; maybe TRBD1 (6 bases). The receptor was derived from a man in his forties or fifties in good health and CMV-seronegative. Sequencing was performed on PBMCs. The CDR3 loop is CASSTGSTSNQPQHF. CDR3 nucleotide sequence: TGTGCCAGCTCCACAGGGTCGACTAGCAATCAGCCCCAGCATTTT.